A selection of T cell receptor beta chains follows, all from one sample in a study of T cells in Graves' hyperthyroidism and ophthalmopathy. From the multiplex PCR reads, TCRdb called clonotypes with MiXCR, one entry per CDR3 protein. The sample shows 450,000 to 700,000 distinct CDR3 sequences, around 42% of them seen only once. Material for sequencing was peripheral blood or thyroid tissue (not recorded which). These receptor sequences come from an adult woman with Graves' disease, either hyperthyroidism or ophthalmopathy (not recorded which). Both conserved end residues are part of each CDR3. D genes are given only for firm matches. For some rows the clone size is stated as once, few or many, or as a class when expanded; others skip it.

d_call	v_call	j_call	clone_size	cdr3_nt	cdr3_aa
NA	TRBV12-3/TRBV12-4	TRBJ1-2	many	TGTGCCAGCAGTTCCCTATATAACTATGGCTACACCTTC	CASSSLYNYGYTF
NA	TRBV10-2	TRBJ1-3	many	TGCGCCAGCAGCCTTACGAGTGCGAGGGCAGGAGGAAACACCATATATTTT	CASSLTSARAGGNTIYF
NA	TRBV5-1	TRBJ1-5	NA	TGCGCCAGCAGCTTTGGGGGCTCTAGGAACGAGCATTTT	CASSFGGSRNEHF
TRBD2	TRBV7-2	TRBJ2-7	NA	TGTGCCAGCAGCTCGGGACTAGCGGTACACGAGCAGTACTTC	CASSSGLAVHEQYF
TRBD2	TRBV29-1	TRBJ2-7	many	TGCAGCGTTGTGGGGACGGGAGGATCCTACGAGCAGTACTTC	CSVVGTGGSYEQYF
TRBD1	TRBV7-2	TRBJ2-5	few	TGTGCCAGCAGCTTGAGGCAGGGGGTTGAGACCCAGTACTTC	CASSLRQGVETQYF
NA	TRBV2	TRBJ1-1	few	TGTGCCAGCAGTTTATCTGGGGGGACGAACACTGAAGCTTTCTTT	CASSLSGGTNTEAFF
NA	TRBV7-9	TRBJ1-2	NA	TGTGCCAGCAGTCAAGACCTACCTGGCTACACCTTC	CASSQDLPGYTF
NA	TRBV6-1	TRBJ2-2	few	TGTGCCAGCATGATGGCGCGACTTAACACCGGGGAGCTGTTTTTT	CASMMARLNTGELFF
NA	TRBV11-2	TRBJ1-1	NA	TGTGCCAGCAGCTTAGACCGTAGGGCTGAAGCTTTCTTT	CASSLDRRAEAFF
TRBD1	TRBV7-3	TRBJ1-5	NA	TGTGCCAGCAGCTTAGGGACAGGGTCAGGGGATCAGCCCCAGCATTTT	CASSLGTGSGDQPQHF
NA	TRBV29-1	TRBJ1-1	few	TGCAGCGTGAACACAGGGTTTGAAGCTTTCTTT	CSVNTGFEAFF
NA	TRBV29-1	TRBJ1-1	once	TGCAGCGTCCTGGTCCCGCCCGGCGCTGAAGCTTTCTTT	CSVLVPPGAEAFF
NA	TRBV20-1	TRBJ1-4	NA	TGCAGTGAAACAGATTACCGGGAGAATGAAAAACTGTTTTTT	CSETDYRENEKLFF
NA	TRBV5-6	TRBJ1-2	many	TGTGCCAGCAGCTTGTTCCCCTATGGCTACACCTTC	CASSLFPYGYTF
TRBD2	TRBV25-1	TRBJ2-5	NA	TGTGCCAGCAGCTACAAACCCGGACTAGCAGGAGAGACCCAGTACTTC	CASSYKPGLAGETQYF
NA	TRBV2	TRBJ1-1	many	TGTGCCAGCAGTGGGGGCCTCGGGGAAGCTTTCTTT	CASSGGLGEAFF
TRBD1	TRBV2	TRBJ1-2	NA	TGTGCCAGCAGCGACAGGGGGACTGCCACTGGGGGCTACACCTTC	CASSDRGTATGGYTF
NA	TRBV2	TRBJ1-2	NA	TGTGCCAGCAGCGTAGACCCCGATCGACAGTTTAGGGGCTACACCTTC	CASSVDPDRQFRGYTF
NA	TRBV7-6	TRBJ1-2	many	TGTGCCAGCAGCTCGATCCGATGGGGAATGGGTGGCTACACCTTC	CASSSIRWGMGGYTF
TRBD1	TRBV29-1	TRBJ1-2	few	TGCAGCGTTGTACAGGGGGAAGCTAACTATGGCTACACCTTC	CSVVQGEANYGYTF
NA	TRBV11-2	TRBJ1-3	many	TGTGCCAGCAACCTCTTGGGGGGCTCTGGAAACACCATATATTTT	CASNLLGGSGNTIYF
TRBD2	TRBV5-1	TRBJ2-7	NA	TGCGCCAGCAGCTTGGCCGGGCGGCGGGAGGGCCAGCAGTACTTC	CASSLAGRREGQQYF
NA	TRBV19	TRBJ1-5	NA	TGTGCCAGTAAGGAGGGACGGGCGGATCAGCCCCAGCATTTT	CASKEGRADQPQHF
NA	TRBV10-3	TRBJ1-4	NA	TGTGCCATCAGTGAGCTCGTGACAGACCCAACTAATGAAAAACTGTTTTTT	CAISELVTDPTNEKLFF
NA	TRBV2	TRBJ2-2	NA	TGTGCCAGCAGTCTACAGCCTAACACCGGGGAGCTGTTTTTT	CASSLQPNTGELFF
NA	TRBV29-1	TRBJ1-5	NA	TGCAGCGTTGGGGGGCCGGGGAATCAGCCCCAGCATTTT	CSVGGPGNQPQHF
NA	TRBV7-2	TRBJ1-5	few	TGTGCCAGCAGCTACCAATCGGGTCAGCCCCAGCATTTT	CASSYQSGQPQHF
TRBD1	TRBV27	TRBJ1-6	many	TGTGCCAGCAGTACGAACCGGGACAGAAATTCACCCCTCCACTTT	CASSTNRDRNSPLHF
TRBD1	TRBV27	TRBJ2-7	NA	TGTGCCAGCAGCCTATCAGGGGGCCTCGACGAGCAGTACTTC	CASSLSGGLDEQYF
TRBD2	TRBV5-4	TRBJ2-7	few	TGTGCCGGCAGCTTACTTACTAGCGGGATCTCGGCTGGCGAGCAGTACTTC	CAGSLLTSGISAGEQYF
NA	TRBV24-1	TRBJ1-6	few	TGTGCCACCAGTTTCGAGGGAGGGACCCTCCACTTT	CATSFEGGTLHF
TRBD2	TRBV19	TRBJ2-1	once	TGTGCCAGTAGTATTAGGGAGGGCCAGTTCTTC	CASSIREGQFF
NA	TRBV20-1	TRBJ1-3	many	TGCAGTGCTAGAGCTCCGCGACTGAGCTCTGGAAACACCATATATTTT	CSARAPRLSSGNTIYF
NA	TRBV7-2	TRBJ2-1	NA	TGTGCCAGCAGCCTGTGGCGGTACAATGAGCAGTTCTTC	CASSLWRYNEQFF
NA	TRBV20-1	TRBJ2-5	many	TGCAGTGCTTCTCAAGAGACCCAGTACTTC	CSASQETQYF
TRBD2	TRBV20-1	TRBJ2-7	many	TGCAGTGCTAGACCGGGACTAACTCTCTACGAGCAGTACTTC	CSARPGLTLYEQYF
TRBD2	TRBV4-1	TRBJ2-7	NA	TGCGCCAGCAGCCAGATTGGGTGGGCTAGCGGGAGAAGAATCTACGAGCAGTACTTC	CASSQIGWASGRRIYEQYF
NA	TRBV20-1	TRBJ1-1	NA	TGCAGTGCTAGGGGGGTAGACACTGAAGCTTTCTTT	CSARGVDTEAFF
NA	TRBV20-1	TRBJ1-3	NA	TGCAGTGCTAGAGCGGGGAGAGCTGGAAACACCATATATTTT	CSARAGRAGNTIYF
NA	TRBV10-2	TRBJ2-7	NA	TGCGCCATCAGTGAGGACACCCCCTACGAGCAGTACTTC	CAISEDTPYEQYF